Following are 21 T cell receptor beta chains from one sample sequenced in a study of metastatic and nonmetastatic thyroid tumors. Each patient came to thyroid surgery without any prior treatment (of any kind). TCRdb reanalyzed the PCR reads with MiXCR. The sample consists of around 30,000 clones, less than 30% of them appearing once. Sequencing was performed on blood. All receptors come from a female donor with papillary thyroid cancer or a benign thyroid nodule (not recorded which). Some clones in this sample may be carry-over from other donors' samples.

The chain carries TRBV11-2 and TRBJ2-1, with TRBD2 matching over 10 bases. The J call is in doubt because the DNA end fits TRBJ2-7 better. The CDR3 contains 16 residues. CDR1 and CDR2 from the germline V gene are SGHAT and FQNNGV. CDR3 protein: CASSFQTTSGTYEQYF. The CDR3 DNA sequence: TGTGCCAGCAGCTTCCAGACCACTAGCGGGACGTACGAGCAGTACTTC.

This chain uses TRBV28 with TRBJ1-2, with 7 positions matching TRBD1. The CDR3 consists of 13 residues. The J segment lost 3 bases and the V segment lost 6 bases, leaving 4 bases of the junction unmatched. Germline V gene sequence: CDR1 MDHEN, CDR2 SYDVKM. Here the CDR3 reads CASSPGTDYGYTF. Written as DNA, the CDR3 is TGTGCCAGCAGCCCCGGGACAGACTATGGCTACACCTTC.

The table lists this clone with a few counts. The chain's CDR3 is CASDSAGNWGSEAFF. CDR3 coding DNA: TGTGCCAGCGACTCGGCAGGGAACTGGGGATCTGAAGCTTTCTTT. The chain has TRBV12-3 or TRBV12-4 and TRBJ1-1, with D possibly matching TRBD1 (5 bases). The CDR3 has 15 amino acids. V was clipped by 8 bases and J by 6 bases, with 22 bases between them.

This clone was seen ten or more times. The V gene is TRBV10-2, the J gene TRBJ1-5; TRBD1 might be the D (5 bases). The CDR3 loop spans 15 amino acids. The germline gives CDR1 WSHSY, CDR2 SAAADI. The V gene lost 0 bases and the J gene lost 6 bases, with 12 bases spanning the gap. CDR3 in amino acids: CASSESSGPVQPQHF. Here the CDR3 DNA reads TGCGCCAGCAGTGAGTCTTCGGGACCGGTTCAGCCCCAGCATTTT.

This clone has a count of ten or more. The V call is TRBV7-2, the J call TRBJ2-7; D gene unclear. The V and J ends lost 1 base and 6 bases respectively, with 13 bases between them. CDR1 SGHTA and CDR2 FQGNSA come from the germline V gene. The CDR3 covers 14 residues. The CDR3 here is CASSLVFPLGEQYF. The CDR3 coding sequence is TGTGCCAGCAGCTTAGTTTTCCCGTTGGGCGAGCAGTACTTC.

This clone is classed as medium-sized. The rearrangement uses TRBV19 and TRBJ2-7, with 11 bases fitting TRBD2. This CDR3 is 19 amino acids long. CDR1 is LNHDA and CDR2 is SQIVND in the germline V gene (reference sequence). J was trimmed by 0 bases and V by 4 bases; bases with no gene match: 14. The CDR3 bases are TGTGCCAGTAGTAGCGTCGGACTAGCGGGTCCTTCGAGCTCCTACGAGCAGTACTTC. Encoded protein: CASSSVGLAGPSSSYEQYF. Full variable domain (remainder filled in from reference TRBV19 and TRBJ2-7): DGGITQSPKYLFRKEGQNVTLSCEQNLNHDAMYWYRQDPGQGLRLIYYSQIVNDFQKGDIAEGYSVSREKKESFPLTVTSAQKNPTAFYLCASSSVGLAGPSSSYEQYFGPGTRLTVT.

The chain links TRBV24-1 to TRBJ2-5; 7 positions agree with TRBD1. V lost 4 bases and J lost 3; bases outside the gene matches: 4. Germline values: CDR1 KGHDR, CDR2 SFDVKD. The CDR3 covers 14 residues. In nucleotides, the CDR3 is TGTGCCACCAGTGACCCCGGGACAGAAGAGACCCAGTACTTC. Translating it yields CATSDPGTEETQYF.

This clone was seen at least ten times. The chain couples TRBV15 to TRBJ2-3, with unresolved D. Germline loops: CDR1 LNHNV, CDR2 YYDKDF (reference sequence). The CDR3 spans 18 residues. Between the trimmed V and J ends, which lost 1 base and 0 bases, there was a span of 17 bases. This CDR3 reads CATSRAPRRTSSTDTQYF. Written as DNA, the CDR3 is TGTGCCACCAGCAGAGCGCCAAGGCGGACCTCTAGCACAGATACGCAGTATTTT. The full variable domain, with the rest looked up from reference TRBV15 and TRBJ2-3, is DAMVIQNPRYQVTQFGKPVTLSCSQTLNHNVMYWYQQKSSQAPKLLFHYYDKDFNNEADTPDNFQSRRPNTSFCFLDIRSPGLGDTAMYLCATSRAPRRTSSTDTQYFGPGTRLTVL.

This clone was seen only a few times. The missing conserved phenylalanine or tryptophan at the end of this CDR3 makes a read error likely. This chain links TRBV10-3 with TRBJ2-1, with TRBD2 matching over 11 bases. There are 15 residues in the CDR3. The germline gives CDR1 ENHRY, CDR2 SYGVKD. Trimming removed 10 bases from V and 6 bases from J; junction bases left unmatched: 11. The CDR3 spells CATSELLAGVNEQFL. The CDR3 DNA reads TGTGCCACCTCCGAATTACTAGCGGGAGTCAATGAGCAGTTCTTA.

To note about this clone: A read error is possible here, since a much larger clone lies one base away. Because it lacks the conserved phenylalanine or tryptophan at the end, this CDR3 is likely a read error. The limits of the CDR3 on the DNA are not certain, so only TCRdb's listed CDR3 is given. At the DNA level, this CDR3 is encoded by other sequences in the same sample as well. The J gene is TRBJ2-5, the V gene TRBV6-2 or TRBV6-3; TRBD2 is the table's D call, not checked against the DNA. In germline, CDR1 is MNHEY, CDR2 SVGEGT. The CDR3 length is 14 residues, termini included. The CDR3 sequence is CASSHQSGSDIRGL.

There are many counts of this clone. The rearrangement links TRBV20-1 to TRBJ2-7; 10 bases line up with TRBD2. The junction had 5 bases not matched to a gene; V was cut back by 3 bases and J by 6 bases. CDR3 length equals 13 residues. Germline-derived CDR1 and CDR2 are DFQATT and SNEGSKA (reference sequence). The CDR3: CSASRPSGSEQYF. The CDR3 nucleotides are TGCAGTGCTAGTCGGCCTAGCGGGAGCGAGCAGTACTTC.

This rearrangement joins TRBV6-1 to TRBJ1-2; possible D gene TRBD1, 5 bases. The CDR3 runs to 14 residues. The ends were cut back, 8 bases at V and 3 bases at J, with 16 bases in the middle. CDR1 and CDR2 from the germline V gene are MNHNS and SASEGT. The CDR3 nucleotides are TGTGCCAGCGGCCCCCGGGCAGGGTACTATGGCTACACCTTC. As protein: CASGPRAGYYGYTF.

V gene TRBV6-6 combines with J gene TRBJ1-2; no definite D call. The germline V gene encodes CDR1 MNHNY and CDR2 SVGAGI (reference sequence). There are 14 residues in the CDR3. The V and J ends lost 0 bases and 2 bases respectively, with 7 bases between them. The chain's CDR3 is CASSYSGKNYGYTF. The DNA for the CDR3 is TGTGCCAGCAGTTACTCGGGCAAGAACTATGGCTACACCTTC.

In its sample, this clone was seen many times. V gene TRBV19 combines with J gene TRBJ2-3; perhaps TRBD1 as D (6 bases). The CDR3 loop spans 15 amino acids. Trimming stripped 6 bases from V and 2 bases from J, with 15 bases between. CDR1 is LNHDA and CDR2 is SQIVND in the germline V gene (reference sequence). The CDR3 nucleotides are TGTGCCAGTAGCCTGGCAGGACAGAACACAGATACGCAGTATTTT. It yields the protein CASSLAGQNTDTQYF.

The rearrangement links TRBV30 to TRBJ1-5; 8 bases align to TRBD1. Trimming removed 0 bases from V and 4 bases from J; junction bases left unmatched: 2. Germline V gives CDR1 GTSNPN, CDR2 SVGIG (reference sequence). The CDR3 is made up of 14 amino acids. The CDR3 DNA reads as TGTGCCTGGAGTGTCGGGGACAGGAATCAGCCCCAGCATTTT. Protein sequence: CAWSVGDRNQPQHF. The whole variable domain, filled in from reference TRBV30 and TRBJ1-5, reads SQTIHQWPATLVQPVGSPLSLECTVEGTSNPNLYWYRQAAGRGLQLLFYSVGIGQISSEVPQNLSASRPQDRQFILSSKKLLLSDSGFYLCAWSVGDRNQPQHFGDGTRLSIL.

The V gene is TRBV30, the J gene TRBJ2-1; D not resolved. Germline V CDR1 and CDR2: GTSNPN, SVGIG (reference sequence). CDR3 length: 11 amino acids. V was shortened by 2 bases and J by 5 bases, with 4 bases between the two germline ends. The CDR3 DNA reads as TGTGCCTGGAGTAGTCACAATGAGCAGTTCTTC. Amino acid sequence: CAWSSHNEQFF.

This chain uses TRBV20-1 with TRBJ2-7, with TRBD2 matching over 7 bases. This CDR3 is built from 14 residues. CDR1 is DFQATT, CDR2 SNEGSKA, per germline (reference sequence). Trimming at V came to 2 bases and at J to 2 bases, leaving 6 bases not matched to a gene. CDR3 coding DNA: TGCAGTGCTAGACAGCGGGACTATCCCTACGAGCAGTACTTC. As protein: CSARQRDYPYEQYF.

The chain uses TRBV20-1 and TRBJ1-5; D is perhaps TRBD1 (5 bases). Between the trimmed V and J ends, which lost 1 base and 2 bases, there was a span of 12 bases. Germline lookup yields CDR1 DFQATT and CDR2 SNEGSKA (reference sequence). The CDR3 is 15 amino acids. DNA of the CDR3: TGCAGTGCTAGAGGGCAGGGATGGGGCAATCAGCCCCAGCATTTT. It codes for CSARGQGWGNQPQHF.

The chain uses TRBV6-2 or TRBV6-3 and TRBJ1-1; 7 bases agree with TRBD1. Germline CDR1 is MNHEY and CDR2 is SVGEGT. This CDR3 is built from 17 residues. The J segment lost 1 base and the V segment lost 6 bases, leaving 14 bases of the junction unmatched. The chain's CDR3 is CASRPVNRGHANTEAFF. The CDR3 DNA reads TGTGCCAGCAGGCCCGTAAACAGGGGACATGCGAACACTGAAGCTTTCTTT.

This clone was picked up many times. The rearrangement links TRBV20-1 to TRBJ2-3; the D is unclear. Germline assignment: CDR1 DFQATT and CDR2 SNEGSKA (reference sequence). The V and J ends lost 6 bases and 5 bases respectively, with 12 bases between them. This CDR3 spans 12 amino acids. CDR3 in amino acids: CSAITWGDTQYF. In DNA form, the CDR3 reads TGCAGTGCAATAACGTGGGGAGATACGCAGTATTTT.

This clone was observed at least ten times. This chain joins TRBV19 and TRBJ2-7; perhaps TRBD2 as D (6 bases). The CDR3 has 14 amino acids. The germline gives CDR1 LNHDA, CDR2 SQIVND (reference sequence). Trimming took off 1 base at V and 4 bases at J, with 11 bases between the two ends. For the CDR3, the DNA is TGTGCCAGTAGTATAGGGCTGGGGACTTACGAGCAGTACTTC. Residues: CASSIGLGTYEQYF.